The rows below give T cell receptor beta chains drawn from one sample of a study of T cells in Graves' hyperthyroidism and ophthalmopathy. TCRdb called the multiplex PCR reads again in MiXCR, with one record for every CDR3 protein. The sample holds 300,000 or so distinct CDR3 sequences; 15% to 20% are singletons and the top ten take approximately 31%. The sample was blood. The receptors stem from a man aged 25 to 40 with Graves' hyperthyroidism. Both conserved end residues are part of each CDR3. The D gene is left open where the match is weak. The size of a clone is reported for some rows only, either as once, few or many, or as a class for expanded clones.

cdr3_aa,cdr3_nt,v_call,clone_size,j_call,d_call
CASSSRLAGGPHNEQFF,TGTGCCAGCAGCTCCAGACTGGCGGGAGGGCCCCACAATGAGCAGTTCTTC,TRBV11-1,NA,TRBJ2-1,TRBD2
CASSLDPSNQPQHF,TGCGCCAGCAGCTTGGACCCCAGCAATCAGCCCCAGCATTTT,TRBV5-1,many,TRBJ1-5,NA
CAWSASSARTDTQYF,TGTGCCTGGAGTGCATCTAGCGCACGCACAGATACGCAGTATTTT,TRBV30,many,TRBJ2-3,NA
CASSYSNTGVLNEQFF,TGTGCCAGCAGTTACTCAAACACGGGAGTTCTCAATGAGCAGTTCTTC,TRBV6-2/TRBV6-3,few,TRBJ2-1,NA
CASSSPGQGYGYTF,TGTGCCAGCAGCTCACCGGGACAGGGGTATGGCTACACCTTC,TRBV9,few,TRBJ1-2,TRBD1
CSVDHGSGPYEQYF,TGCAGCGTTGATCACGGCTCGGGGCCCTACGAGCAGTACTTC,TRBV29-1,many,TRBJ2-7,NA
CSARDSGGDSPLHF,TGCAGTGCTAGAGATTCAGGGGGGGATTCACCCCTCCACTTT,TRBV20-1,many,TRBJ1-6,TRBD1
CASTRDTQYF,TGTGCCAGCACTAGGGATACGCAGTATTTT,TRBV2,many,TRBJ2-3,NA
CASTPVGTYEQYF,TGTGCCAGCACCCCGGTGGGAACCTACGAGCAGTACTTC,TRBV28,many,TRBJ2-7,NA
CASRPGQAVNEQFF,TGTGCCAGCAGACCGGGACAGGCGGTCAATGAGCAGTTCTTC,TRBV12-3/TRBV12-4,many,TRBJ2-1,TRBD1
CASSPWGNQPQHF,TGTGCCAGCAGTCCCTGGGGGAATCAGCCCCAGCATTTT,TRBV2,NA,TRBJ1-5,NA
CASSELSANTEAFF,TGTGCCAGCTCGGAACTTTCAGCGAACACTGAAGCTTTCTTT,TRBV2,many,TRBJ1-1,NA
CASSSRTGEETQYF,TGTGCCAGCTCATCGCGGACAGGGGAAGAGACCCAGTACTTC,TRBV18,many,TRBJ2-5,TRBD1
CSASPPALSYEQYF,TGCAGTGCTAGCCCCCCAGCACTCTCCTACGAGCAGTACTTC,TRBV20-1,NA,TRBJ2-7,NA
CSVPLRRELYNEQFF,TGCAGCGTCCCACTCCGGCGGGAACTCTACAATGAGCAGTTCTTC,TRBV29-1,many,TRBJ2-1,NA
CSAKGVAGVVNEQFF,TGCAGTGCAAAGGGTGTAGCGGGAGTTGTCAATGAGCAGTTCTTC,TRBV20-1,many,TRBJ2-1,TRBD2
CASSLAPGEVSLHF,TGTGCCAGCAGCTTAGCCCCCGGGGAGGTCTCCCTCCACTTT,TRBV11-2,many,TRBJ1-6,NA
CASSAGVGSYEQYF,TGTGCCAGCAGCGCGGGAGTAGGATCCTACGAGCAGTACTTC,TRBV7-2,many,TRBJ2-7,TRBD2
CASRLRDMEFF,TGTGCCAGCAGGCTCCGGGACATGGAGTTCTTC,TRBV6-1,many,TRBJ2-1,NA
CATSDLPGGRGTDTQYF,TGTGCCACCAGTGATTTGCCCGGCGGGAGGGGAACAGATACGCAGTATTTT,TRBV24-1,NA,TRBJ2-3,TRBD2
CAISDNYEQYF,TGTGCCATCAGTGATAACTACGAGCAGTACTTC,TRBV10-3,many,TRBJ2-7,NA
CASSLGVAGIYEQYF,TGTGCCAGCAGCTTAGGGGTAGCGGGGATCTACGAGCAGTACTTC,TRBV11-2,few,TRBJ2-7,TRBD2
CASSQGVRGSSPLHF,TGTGCCAGCAGCCAAGGTGTCAGGGGAAGTTCACCCCTCCACTTT,TRBV3-1,NA,TRBJ1-6,NA
CASSLSRGTSGGGETQYF,TGTGCCAGCAGCTTGTCCAGGGGGACTAGCGGCGGCGGGGAGACCCAGTACTTC,TRBV5-5,NA,TRBJ2-5,TRBD2
CASSQDGGGAFFF,TGTGCCAGCAGCCAAGATGGGGGCGGAGCCTTTTTCTTC,TRBV3-1,NA,TRBJ2-1,NA
CASSSYTGTGWSGELFF,TGTGCCAGCAGCTCTTACACAGGGACCGGTTGGTCCGGGGAGCTGTTTTTT,TRBV7-8,many,TRBJ2-2,NA
CATLSGSFTGELFF,TGTGCCACCCTTAGCGGGAGTTTCACCGGGGAGCTGTTTTTT,TRBV28,many,TRBJ2-2,TRBD2
CASSLGPGAKPQHF,TGTGCCAGCAGCTTAGGTCCAGGGGCGAAGCCCCAGCATTTT,TRBV13,few,TRBJ1-5,NA
CSARDLARGMTEAFF,TGCAGTGCTAGAGATCTAGCCAGGGGAATGACTGAAGCTTTCTTT,TRBV20-1,NA,TRBJ1-1,NA
CASSGDTGNRELFF,TGTGCCAGCAGCGGGGACACCGGGAACCGGGAGCTGTTTTTT,TRBV2,many,TRBJ2-2,NA
CASSSQSVYEQYF,TGTGCCAGCAGTTCCCAGTCCGTCTACGAGCAGTACTTC,TRBV28,many,TRBJ2-7,NA
CASSPMGGISSYEQYF,TGTGCCAGCAGTCCCATGGGCGGGATAAGCTCCTACGAGCAGTACTTC,TRBV3-1,many,TRBJ2-7,NA
CASSPGRWSGELFF,TGTGCCAGCAGCCCAGGACGGTGGTCCGGGGAGCTGTTTTTT,TRBV28,many,TRBJ2-2,NA
CSAPSGSYNEQFF,TGCAGTGCTCCTAGCGGCTCCTACAATGAGCAGTTCTTC,TRBV20-1,many,TRBJ2-1,TRBD2
CASSKDGSFDEQYF,TGTGCCAGCAGCAAGGACGGGAGTTTCGACGAGCAGTACTTC,TRBV6-2/TRBV6-3,NA,TRBJ2-7,NA
CASSLRLAGSQETQYF,TGTGCCAGCAGCCTGCGGCTAGCGGGATCCCAAGAGACCCAGTACTTC,TRBV3-1,many,TRBJ2-5,TRBD2
CSALIQGNYGYTF,TGCAGCGCCCTGATACAGGGAAACTATGGCTACACCTTC,TRBV29-1,NA,TRBJ1-2,NA
CASSMDRDYANTGELFF,TGTGCCAGCAGTATGGACAGGGATTACGCGAACACCGGGGAGCTGTTTTTT,TRBV6-2/TRBV6-3,few,TRBJ2-2,TRBD1
CASDGTSNEKLFF,TGTGCCTCCGACGGGACGTCTAATGAAAAACTGTTTTTT,TRBV30,many,TRBJ1-4,NA
CASSPVDGQETQYF,TGTGCCAGCAGCCCAGTCGACGGACAAGAGACCCAGTACTTC,TRBV11-2,many,TRBJ2-5,NA
CASRDGGYEQYF,TGTGCCAGCAGGGATGGGGGTTACGAGCAGTACTTC,TRBV6-2/TRBV6-3,many,TRBJ2-7,NA
CASSFISQLPNQPQHF,TGTGCCAGCAGTTTTATTTCACAGCTCCCAAATCAGCCCCAGCATTTT,TRBV27,many,TRBJ1-5,NA
CASRGGTSGVYEQYF,TGTGCCAGCAGGGGGGGGACTAGCGGCGTCTACGAGCAGTACTTC,TRBV27,many,TRBJ2-7,TRBD2
CASSPSNRVETQYF,TGTGCCAGCAGCCCTAGCAACAGGGTGGAGACCCAGTACTTC,TRBV11-1,many,TRBJ2-5,NA
CASSQGWNEQFF,TGTGCCAGCAGCCAGGGGTGGAATGAGCAGTTCTTC,TRBV2,many,TRBJ2-1,NA
CASSLGRSMNTEAFF,TGCGCCAGCAGCTTGGGCAGGTCCATGAACACTGAAGCTTTCTTT,TRBV5-1,many,TRBJ1-1,NA
CASRPGQGRETQYF,TGTGCCAGCAGACCGGGACAGGGGCGCGAGACCCAGTACTTC,TRBV13,many,TRBJ2-5,TRBD1
CSARGYRASNYGYTF,TGCAGTGCTAGAGGTTACAGAGCCTCTAACTATGGCTACACCTTC,TRBV20-1,many,TRBJ1-2,NA
CASSQIDRPDTQYF,TGCGCCAGCAGCCAGATCGACAGGCCAGATACGCAGTATTTT,TRBV4-1,NA,TRBJ2-3,NA